This T cell receptor beta chain emerged from a study of T-cell reconstitution after alpha-beta-depleted transplantation in children. For TCRbeta, the library was prepared with unique molecular identifiers. TCRdb processed the PCR reads anew with MiXCR; each CDR3 protein has one entry. The sample has about 580,000 distinct CDR3 sequences, 23% seen once. This clonotype was seen more than once but under ten times. Sequences were derived from PBMCs, mostly from graft donor cells, sampled 360 days after TCRalphabeta/CD19-depleted stem cell transplant. The clonotype was recovered from a boy in the first two years of life who had a stem cell transplant for acute myeloid leukemia, so the T cells may come from the graft donor.

DNA for the CDR3: TGTGCCAGCAGCTTAGGCTTCAGCACAGATACGCAGTATTTT. Residues: CASSLGFSTDTQYF. This chain connects TRBV7-2 to TRBJ2-3; no reliable D call. Trimming cost V 1 base and J 0 bases, with 5 bases left between them. Per the germline V gene, CDR1 is SGHTA and CDR2 is FQGNSA. The CDR3 sequence is 14 residues long. Supplemented by reference TRBV7-2 and TRBJ2-3, the full variable domain reads GAGVSQSPSNKVTEKGKDVELRCDPISGHTALYWYRQSLGQGLEFLIYFQGNSAPDKSGLPSDRFSAERTGGSVSTLTIQRTQQEDSAVYLCASSLGFSTDTQYFGPGTRLTVL.